Listed here are 10 T cell receptor beta chains from one sample, sequenced in a study of Ad26.COV2.S vaccination and SARS-CoV-2 variants. Using immunoSEQ multiplex PCR, the repertoire was profiled, and TCRdb retains in-frame clones only, with some absent. The sample consists of 400,000 to 500,000 clones, more than 75% of them appearing once. Treatment given: about 20 received Ad26.COV2.S at low or high dose, single or two shots; several received placebo; per-sample allocation not given. Day 63 following the first vaccine or placebo injection was when the samples were taken. The sequencing here drew on peripheral blood, taken in a trial of Ad26.COV2.S vaccine versus placebo. The receptors come from a person between 18 and 60 years old who received the Ad26.COV2.S COVID-19 vaccine or a placebo.

The V and J genes are TRBV20-1 and TRBJ2-7; possible D gene TRBD1, 6 bases. The CDR3 is 14 amino acids. V lost 3 bases and J 9 bases, leaving 21 bases between the germline ends. Germline CDR1 is DFQATT and CDR2 is SNEGSKA (reference sequence). CDR3 sequence (DNA): TGCAGTGCTAGTCCCCTGGGGACATACGGGTTGCAGTACTTC. Translation: CSASPLGTYGLQYF.

This chain uses TRBV6-2 or TRBV6-3 with TRBJ1-5, with D possibly matching TRBD1 (6 bases). Germline values: CDR1 MNHEY, CDR2 SVGEGT. Trimming took off 0 bases at V and 0 bases at J, with 12 bases between the two ends. The CDR3 is 17 amino acids. In DNA, the CDR3 is TGTGCCAGCAGTTACTCAGGGGGAGGGTTTAGCAATCAGCCCCAGCATTTT. This codes for CASSYSGGGFSNQPQHF.

The chain joins TRBV4-2 to TRBJ2-3; the match to TRBD2 covers 14 bases. The germline CDR1 and CDR2 sequences are LGHNA and YNFKEQ. Germline trimming cut 0 bases from V and 0 bases from J; bases unmatched to any gene: 8. There are 20 residues in the CDR3. CDR3 coding DNA: TGTGCCAGCAGCCAAGAAATTCGGACTAGCGGGGGGCTAAGCACAGATACGCAGTATTTT. This gives the protein CASSQEIRTSGGLSTDTQYF.

The V gene is TRBV7-9, the J gene TRBJ2-2; maybe TRBD2 (6 bases). V lost 2 bases and J lost 3, with 10 bases in between. The CDR3 runs to 15 residues. Germline values: CDR1 SEHNR, CDR2 FQNEAQ (reference sequence). CDR3 bases: TGTGCCAGCAGCTTAAATAGACTAGACACCGGGGAGCTGTTTTTT. Protein sequence: CASSLNRLDTGELFF.

The V and J genes are TRBV10-2 and TRBJ2-5; 14 positions match TRBD2. The V and J ends lost 0 bases and 9 bases, in that order; junction bases with no gene match: 3. This CDR3 region has 15 residues. The germline CDR1 and CDR2 sequences are WSHSY and SAAADI. CDR3 in amino acids: CASSESGLAGVAQYF. The CDR3 nucleotides are TGCGCCAGCAGTGAGTCGGGACTAGCGGGGGTGGCCCAGTACTTC.

This clone showed up just once. The chain uses TRBV6-5 and TRBJ2-3; TRBD2 matches 9 bases. The CDR3 length is 16 residues. The ends lost 0 bases at V and 2 bases at J; junction bases unmatched: 3. Germline V gene data show CDR1 as MNHEY and CDR2 as SVGAGI. Here the CDR3 DNA reads TGTGCCAGCAGTTACTCGGCTAGCGGGGTCACAGATACGCAGTATTTT. It yields the protein CASSYSASGVTDTQYF.

The genes are TRBV3-1 (or the pseudogene TRBV3-2) and TRBJ2-3, with a possible D match to TRBD2 (6 bases). Germline V gives CDR1 LGHDT, CDR2 YNNKEL (reference sequence). The CDR3 is 16 amino acids. Trimming cost V 4 bases and J 0 bases, with 14 bases left between them. DNA of the CDR3: TGTGCCAGCAGCCCCCGGGACTCCCCTAGCACAGATACGCAGTATTTT. As protein: CASSPRDSPSTDTQYF.

The chain combines TRBV7-2 with TRBJ2-7; D may be TRBD1 (6 bases). V gave up 3 bases and J gave up 1 base, with 10 bases separating them. Germline lookup yields CDR1 SGHTA and CDR2 FQGNSA. The CDR3 is 14 residues long. CDR3 in DNA: TGTGCCAGCAGCTTCCGGGACATTTCCTACGAGCAGTACTTC. Translating gives CASSFRDISYEQYF.

In regard to this clone: This specimen includes other DNA sequences encoding the same CDR3. The chain employs TRBV9 and TRBJ1-1; D remains unclear. This CDR3 region has 13 residues. Per the germline V gene, CDR1 is SGDLS and CDR2 is YYNGEE. The V end lost 0 bases, the J end lost 2 bases, and 5 bases lay between the germline ends. The CDR3 DNA is TGTGCCAGCAGCGTAGGGCCCAACACTGAAGCTTTCTTT. Its translation is CASSVGPNTEAFF. The full variable domain, rest sourced from reference TRBV9 and TRBJ1-1, is DSGVTQTPKHLITATGQRVTLRCSPRSGDLSVYWYQQSLDQGLQFLIQYYNGEERAKGNILERFSAQQFPDLHSELNLSSLELGDSALYFCASSVGPNTEAFFGQGTRLTVV.

The chain carries TRBV5-4 and TRBJ1-4, with D perhaps TRBD1 (6 bases). V was pared by 5 bases and J by 0 bases, with 11 bases between. In germline, CDR1 is SGHNT, CDR2 YYREEE (reference sequence). There are 15 residues in the CDR3. CDR3 bases: TGTGCCAGCAGTTGGACAGCGGCAACTAATGAAAAACTGTTTTTT. Translation gives CASSWTAATNEKLFF.